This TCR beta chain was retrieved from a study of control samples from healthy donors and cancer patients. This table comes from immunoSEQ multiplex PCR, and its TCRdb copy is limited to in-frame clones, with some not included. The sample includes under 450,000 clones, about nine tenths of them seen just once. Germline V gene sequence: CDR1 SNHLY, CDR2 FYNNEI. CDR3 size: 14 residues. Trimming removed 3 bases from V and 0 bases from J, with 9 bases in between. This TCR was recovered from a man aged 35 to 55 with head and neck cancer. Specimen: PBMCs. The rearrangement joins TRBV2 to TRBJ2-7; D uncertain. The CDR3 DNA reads TGTGCCAGCAGTGACAGGTCAAGCTCCTACGAGCAGTACTTC. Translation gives CASSDRSSSYEQYF.